The clone carrying this TCR beta chain was counted between two and nine times. Generated by immunoSEQ multiplex PCR, the TCRdb table keeps only in-frame clones and is missing some. The sample lists about 51,000 clones, around 80% occurring once. The length of the CDR3 is 15 residues. J lost 1 base, V lost 5 bases, and 7 bases had no gene match. CDR1 is SEHNR, CDR2 FQNEAQ, per germline (reference sequence). This sample was included in a study of early stage breast cancer tumors. The wider study: ER+/PR+/HER2- status applied to about 80% of the 16 invasive breast tumors.

The chain carries TRBV7-9 and TRBJ2-7, with TRBD1 matching 8 bases. The clonotype comes from a person aged 40-50 years with breast cancer. Sample: blood. CDR3 amino acids: CASSPPRTGSYEQYF. CDR3 DNA: TGTGCCAGCAGCCCTCCAAGGACAGGGTCCTACGAGCAGTACTTC.